This TCR beta chain was recovered during a study of tumor-infiltrating lymphocytes in primary liver carcinoma. In germline, CDR1 is SGHAT, CDR2 FQNNGV. The CDR3 has 16 amino acids. The V gene end was trimmed by 0 bases and the J gene end by 3 bases; junction bases not matched to a gene: 6. Comment on this clonotype: The final CDR3 position lacks the conserved phenylalanine or tryptophan, pointing to a likely read error.

Constant-region priming of about 500 ng total RNA yielded TCR beta cDNA. Nested multiplex PCR, run for three rounds with slightly modified ARM-PCR, yielded TCR beta libraries. The study ran its first two PCR rounds for roughly 10 cycles each, using TRBV1-TRBV30 forward primers and a C-beta reverse primer. TCRdb itself ran the multiplex PCR reads through MiXCR, one entry per CDR3 protein. The table shows 180,000 or so distinct CDR3 sequences, with less than 65% occurring only once. They got blood RNA out of unsorted whole blood and also pulled out germline DNA. This rearrangement joins TRBV11-2 to TRBJ2-7; the match to TRBD1 covers 9 bases. Material: peripheral blood. The clonotype originates from a middle-aged man with primary liver carcinoma and hepatitis B virus infection. In DNA form, the CDR3 reads TGTGCCAGCAGCTTAGACTTTCCGGGACAGGGCTACGAGCAGTACTGC. The encoded protein is CASSLDFPGQGYEQYC.